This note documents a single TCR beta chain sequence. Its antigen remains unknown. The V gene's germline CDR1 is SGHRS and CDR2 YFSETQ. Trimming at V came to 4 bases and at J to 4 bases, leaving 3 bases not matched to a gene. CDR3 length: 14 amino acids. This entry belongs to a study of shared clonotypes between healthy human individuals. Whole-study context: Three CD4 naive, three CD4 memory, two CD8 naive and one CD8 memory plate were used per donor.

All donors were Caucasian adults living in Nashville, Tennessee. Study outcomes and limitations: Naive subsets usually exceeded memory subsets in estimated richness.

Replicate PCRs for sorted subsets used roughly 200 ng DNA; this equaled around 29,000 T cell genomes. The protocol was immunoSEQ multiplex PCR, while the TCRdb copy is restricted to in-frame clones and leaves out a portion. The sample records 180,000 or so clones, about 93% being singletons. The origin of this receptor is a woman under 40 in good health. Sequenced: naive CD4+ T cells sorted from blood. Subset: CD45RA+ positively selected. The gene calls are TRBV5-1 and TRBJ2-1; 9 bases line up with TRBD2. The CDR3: CASSPSGNYNEQFF. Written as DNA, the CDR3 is TGCGCCAGCAGCCCTAGCGGGAATTACAATGAGCAGTTCTTC. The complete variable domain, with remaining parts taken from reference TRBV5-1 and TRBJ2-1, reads KAGVTQTPRYLIKTRGQQVTLSCSPISGHRSVSWYQQTPGQGLQFLFEYFSETQRNKGNFPGRFSGRQFSNSRSEMNVSTLELGDSALYLCASSPSGNYNEQFFGPGTRLTVL.